The rows below give T cell receptor beta chains drawn from one sample of a study of blood T cell repertoires in COVID-19. Method: immunoSEQ multiplex PCR; TCRdb's copy keeps in-frame clones and lacks some. The sample includes 200,000 to 250,000 clones, 87% of them seen just once. The sample comprised PBMCs or T cells enriched from blood (not recorded which). The receptor source for this set is a man aged 25-45 years who had recovered from COVID-19. The CDR3 runs from the conserved cysteine through the conserved F or W. A D gene is named only where the DNA matches it firmly. The size entry is marked missing in some rows and otherwise reads once, few, many or a size class.

V gene: TRBV27; J gene: TRBJ2-7; clone size: once; D gene: TRBD2; CDR3 protein: CASSPWTSGNNEQYF; CDR3 DNA: TGTGCCAGCAGTCCCTGGACTAGCGGGAACAACGAGCAGTACTTC
V gene: TRBV18; J gene: TRBJ2-7; clone size: NA; D gene: NA; CDR3 protein: CASSPGGTYEQYF; CDR3 DNA: TGTGCCAGCTCACCGGGGGGAACCTACGAGCAGTACTTC
V gene: TRBV4-1; J gene: TRBJ1-2; clone size: NA; D gene: NA; CDR3 protein: CASRSPGANYGYTF; CDR3 DNA: TGCGCCAGCAGGAGTCCAGGGGCTAACTATGGCTACACCTTC
V gene: TRBV6-5; J gene: TRBJ1-5; clone size: NA; D gene: NA; CDR3 protein: CASRKGRQSDQPQHF; CDR3 DNA: TGTGCCAGCAGAAAAGGGAGGCAGAGCGATCAGCCCCAGCATTTT
V gene: TRBV27; J gene: TRBJ2-3; clone size: once; D gene: NA; CDR3 protein: CASSPYRDRMDTQYF; CDR3 DNA: TGTGCCAGCAGTCCTTACAGGGACCGAATGGATACGCAGTATTTT
V gene: TRBV12-3/TRBV12-4; J gene: TRBJ2-5; clone size: NA; D gene: NA; CDR3 protein: CASSLIVETQYF; CDR3 DNA: TGTGCCAGCAGCCTAATTGTTGAGACCCAGTACTTC
V gene: TRBV16; J gene: TRBJ1-4; clone size: NA; D gene: NA; CDR3 protein: CASSQQQGTGKLFF; CDR3 DNA: TGTGCCAGCAGCCAACAACAGGGCACGGGAAAACTGTTTTTT
V gene: TRBV18; J gene: TRBJ2-3; clone size: NA; D gene: NA; CDR3 protein: CASSPPSGPGDTQYF; CDR3 DNA: TGTGCCAGCTCACCACCGAGTGGTCCGGGGGATACGCAGTATTTT
V gene: TRBV5-1; J gene: TRBJ2-3; clone size: once; D gene: TRBD1; CDR3 protein: CASSPGQGSTDTQYF; CDR3 DNA: TGCGCCAGCAGCCCGGGACAGGGAAGCACAGATACGCAGTATTTT
V gene: TRBV6-5; J gene: TRBJ1-5; clone size: NA; D gene: TRBD1; CDR3 protein: CASRKTGDQPQHF; CDR3 DNA: TGTGCCAGCAGAAAAACAGGGGATCAGCCCCAGCATTTT
V gene: TRBV5-1; J gene: TRBJ2-7; clone size: NA; D gene: NA; CDR3 protein: CASSTFSGPFYEQYF; CDR3 DNA: TGCGCCAGCAGCACCTTCAGCGGTCCATTCTACGAGCAGTACTTC
V gene: TRBV11-2; J gene: TRBJ1-2; clone size: NA; D gene: TRBD1; CDR3 protein: CASSPGQGDLRYTF; CDR3 DNA: TGTGCCAGCAGTCCGGGACAGGGGGACCTACGCTACACCTTC
V gene: TRBV10-3; J gene: TRBJ1-1; clone size: once; D gene: TRBD1; CDR3 protein: CAITPGAGTGGYGTEAFF; CDR3 DNA: TGTGCCATCACGCCCGGCGCAGGGACAGGGGGCTATGGCACTGAAGCTTTCTTT
V gene: TRBV7-2; J gene: TRBJ2-7; clone size: once; D gene: TRBD2; CDR3 protein: CASSSVAGGLYEQYF; CDR3 DNA: TGTGCCAGCAGCTCCGTAGCGGGGGGGCTCTACGAGCAGTACTTC
V gene: TRBV27; J gene: TRBJ2-7; clone size: NA; D gene: TRBD1; CDR3 protein: CASSLVAGTGFEQYF; CDR3 DNA: TGTGCCAGCAGTTTGGTTGCGGGGACAGGGTTCGAGCAGTACTTC
V gene: TRBV6-2/TRBV6-3; J gene: TRBJ1-1; clone size: NA; D gene: NA; CDR3 protein: CASSSYQTALNTEAFF; CDR3 DNA: TGTGCCAGCAGTTCTTACCAGACAGCCCTGAACACTGAAGCTTTCTTT